The clone carrying this T cell receptor beta chain was detected many times. All sequencing subjects had displayed CD8+CD57+ cell expansion on flow cytometry. As a group, the patients uniformly had severe acquired aplastic anemia. Patient blood was sampled before any therapy had been received. According to the study, genomic DNA was the template for TCR beta VDJ and CDR3 profiling. TCRdb analysed the reads with MiXCR anew, one entry per CDR3 protein. Of around 210,000 distinct CDR3 sequences listed, about 62% were seen once; the top ten hold about 60%. This entry belongs to a study of CD8+CD57+ T cells in acquired aplastic anemia. Overall study context: Sorted cells (CD4+ and CD8+) yielded DNA amounts that averaged about 3.4 ug.

The trim removed 4 bases at V and 8 bases at J, leaving 10 bases unmatched. Germline values: CDR1 KGHDR, CDR2 SFDVKD. CDR3 size: 17 residues. Input material: sorted CD4+, CD8+, or CD8+CD57+ T cells (not recorded which) from PBMCs. This sequence originates from a human donor with aplastic anemia. The chain uses TRBV24-1 and TRBJ2-1; TRBD2 matches 13 bases. CDR3 sequence (DNA): TGTGCCACCAGTGACCCTCGGACTAGCGGGGGTGGTCATGAGCAGTTCTTC. It codes for CATSDPRTSGGGHEQFF.